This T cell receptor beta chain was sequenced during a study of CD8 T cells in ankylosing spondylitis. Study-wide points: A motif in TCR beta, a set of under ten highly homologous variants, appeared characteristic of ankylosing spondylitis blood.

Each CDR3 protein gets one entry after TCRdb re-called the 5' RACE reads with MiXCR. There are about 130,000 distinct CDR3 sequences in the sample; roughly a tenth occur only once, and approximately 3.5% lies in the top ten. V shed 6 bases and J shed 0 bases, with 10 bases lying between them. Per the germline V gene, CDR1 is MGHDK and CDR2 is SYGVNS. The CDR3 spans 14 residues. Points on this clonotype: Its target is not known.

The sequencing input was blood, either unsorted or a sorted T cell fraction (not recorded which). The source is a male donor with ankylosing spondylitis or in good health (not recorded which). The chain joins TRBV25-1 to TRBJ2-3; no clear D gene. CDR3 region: CASSETPSTDTQYF. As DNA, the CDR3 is TGTGCCAGCAGCGAGACACCTAGCACAGATACGCAGTATTTT.